This T cell receptor beta chain comes out of a study of blood T cell repertoires in COVID-19 (dated by TCRdb to the early 2020s). Context from the whole study: Collaborator samples came from the United States, Italy and Spain and covered acute and convalescent phases of COVID-19. Subjects who had been exposed to COVID-19, were actively infected with it, or had recovered from it provided the deeply sampled blood TCRbeta repertoires that made up the dataset. Where HLA class I and class II types were available, the types were taken from metadata supplied by the sample provider, not from assay-based typing. The material from the prospective study consisted of cDNA or gDNA derived from T cells, B-cell-depleted T cells, or PBMCs. The repertoires were released in a freely available public database meant as a resource for research on the immune response to SARS-CoV-2. Nearly every sample came with metadata listing a de-identified subject ID, COVID-19 status, age in years and sex. The samples were drawn from two sources: the first 160 participants of the ongoing ImmuneRACE study, and 1,000 to 1,500 subjects contributed by 6 global collaborators. The investigation overall reported the following: The amount of clinical and demographic metadata varied by source and participant and was provided uncurated.

The collaborating institutions used their own protocols to collect whole blood in K2EDTA tubes. For TCRbeta analysis, collaborator samples were shipped as frozen whole blood, as isolated PBMCs, or as DNA extracted from either sample type. CDR1 and CDR2 were assigned from the germline V gene as SGDLS and YYNGEE. From V the trimming removes 3 bases and from J it removes 4 bases, while the gene matches leave 9 bases of the junction unaccounted for. The CDR3 numbers 15 residues from cysteine through phenylalanine. This entry keeps only the CDR3 DNA: 45 bases, framed from base 1. The immunoSEQ Assay, a bias-controlled multiplex PCR, was used to amplify TCRbeta CDR3 regions from genomic DNA. From the authors' description of their analysis: Within the assay, amplification of reference gene primers was used to estimate how many nucleated cells each sample contained. To quantify the absolute abundance of each unique TCRbeta CDR3 rearrangement, sequence reads were collapsed and filtered. For each sample, productive Simpson clonality was calculated as the square root of Simpson's diversity index across productive rearrangements. TCRdb's version of the immuneACCESS table is confined to in-frame rearrangements and falls short of the full clone set. An unresolved V gene accounts for under half of the shortfall where checked; the remainder is of unknown origin. V and J calls and clone size are those listed in that table; D and trimming were worked out from the DNA. This sample comprises some 150,000 clones, about 87% of them detected only once. The top ten clonotypes cover approximately 45% of the sample.

Note on this clone: The antigen it recognizes is unknown. No much larger clone exists at a distance of one base, and base qualities are not known.

This receptor was taken from a human donor in a cohort sampled during active COVID-19. The material sequenced was peripheral blood. The chain joins TRBV9 to TRBJ2-5, and 7 junction bases match TRBD2. The DNA is as follows: TGTGCCAGCAGCGCCGCCGGGACTAAGAGAGAGACCCAGTACTTC. It codes for CASSAAGTKRETQYF.